Below, one T cell receptor (beta chain) is given with its context. These data are taken from a study of blood T cell repertoires in COVID-19. The wider study: Material from acute and convalescent COVID-19 was sourced from the United States, Italy and Spain.

The protocol was immunoSEQ multiplex PCR, while the TCRdb copy is restricted to in-frame clones and leaves out a portion. The sample includes hundreds of thousands of clones, 90% seen only once; the top ten take 0.8% to 1.3%. One Seattle source followed patients from active infection through their disease course. This TCR came from a woman aged 40 to 50 with COVID-19, enrolled during active disease. Material: peripheral blood.

DNA of the CDR3: TGTGCCAGCAGTGGGGGACAGGGAGATCAGCCCCAGCATTTT. Protein sequence: CASSGGQGDQPQHF. V and J are TRBV2 and TRBJ1-5, with 9 bases identical to TRBD1. With 4 bases clipped from V and 5 bases from J, the junction kept 3 bases outside the gene matches. This CDR3 region has 14 residues. CDR1 and CDR2 from the germline V gene are SNHLY and FYNNEI. Full variable domain (missing parts from reference TRBV2 and TRBJ1-5): EPEVTQTPSHQVTQMGQEVILRCVPISNHLYFYWYRQILGQKVEFLVSFYNNEISEKSEIFDDQFSVERPDGSNFTLKIRSTKLEDSAMYFCASSGGQGDQPQHFGDGTRLSIL.